The rows below give T cell receptor beta chains drawn from one sample of a study of T cell changes during pregnancy in multiple sclerosis. Clones were read by immunoSEQ multiplex PCR, and TCRdb kept only the in-frame ones, dropping some. The data show about 68,000 clones, around 90% seen once. Sequenced here: peripheral blood, sampled in the second trimester of pregnancy. The receptors stem from a female donor in good health, enrolled as a control in a pregnancy study. The CDR3 runs from the conserved cysteine through the conserved F or W. A D gene is named only where the DNA matches it firmly. Clone size is stated in some rows and not others, as once, few, many or a class when expanded.

D gene: .; J gene: TRBJ1-1; clone size: once; V gene: TRBV7-2; CDR3 DNA: TGTGCCAGCAGCTTAGGTCAGGTGCTTGGAACTGAAGCTTTCTTT; CDR3 protein: CASSLGQVLGTEAFF
D gene: TRBD2; J gene: TRBJ2-3; clone size: .; V gene: TRBV4-2; CDR3 DNA: TGTGCCAGCAGCCAAGAAGCGGGAGGCTCCACAGATACGCAGTATTTT; CDR3 protein: CASSQEAGGSTDTQYF
D gene: .; J gene: TRBJ1-1; clone size: .; V gene: TRBV21-1; CDR3 DNA: TGTGCCAGCAGCAACTACAGGGTCCTGAACACTGAAGCTTTCTTT; CDR3 protein: CASSNYRVLNTEAFF
D gene: TRBD2; J gene: TRBJ2-7; clone size: once; V gene: TRBV18; CDR3 DNA: TGTGCCAGCTCACCTAGCGGGAGGAACGAGCAGTACTTC; CDR3 protein: CASSPSGRNEQYF
D gene: .; J gene: TRBJ1-1; clone size: .; V gene: TRBV2; CDR3 DNA: TGTGCCAGCAGTGGTGAGGGAGTTCACACTGAAGCTTTCTTT; CDR3 protein: CASSGEGVHTEAFF
D gene: .; J gene: TRBJ2-3; clone size: .; V gene: TRBV7-9; CDR3 DNA: TGTGCCAGCAGCCAGGCGGCAGGGGGCACAGATACGCAGTATTTT; CDR3 protein: CASSQAAGGTDTQYF
D gene: .; J gene: TRBJ1-2; clone size: .; V gene: TRBV6-5; CDR3 DNA: TGTGCCAGCAGTGAACAGGGAAAAAATGGCTACACCTTC; CDR3 protein: CASSEQGKNGYTF
D gene: .; J gene: TRBJ2-3; clone size: .; V gene: TRBV5-1; CDR3 DNA: TGCGCCAGCAGCTTGTGGGGCTTGACAGATACGCAGTATTTT; CDR3 protein: CASSLWGLTDTQYF
D gene: .; J gene: TRBJ2-3; clone size: once; V gene: TRBV11-3; CDR3 DNA: TGTGCCAGCAGCTTAGAGGGGCGTACGCAGTATTTT; CDR3 protein: CASSLEGRTQYF
D gene: .; J gene: TRBJ1-2; clone size: once; V gene: TRBV29-1; CDR3 DNA: TGCAGCGTTGGGGAGGGGGGCTATGGCTACACCTTC; CDR3 protein: CSVGEGGYGYTF
D gene: .; J gene: TRBJ1-3; clone size: .; V gene: TRBV28; CDR3 DNA: TGTGCCAGCAGGGGGGCTCCGGGAAACACCATATATTTT; CDR3 protein: CASRGAPGNTIYF
D gene: TRBD2; J gene: TRBJ2-1; clone size: .; V gene: TRBV10-3; CDR3 DNA: TGTGCCATCAGTGACCCGGGACTAGCTTACAATGAGCAGTTCTTC; CDR3 protein: CAISDPGLAYNEQFF
D gene: .; J gene: TRBJ1-1; clone size: .; V gene: TRBV7-7; CDR3 DNA: TGTGCTAGCAGCTTTAGTCGAGAAACTGAAGCTTTCTTT; CDR3 protein: CASSFSRETEAFF
D gene: TRBD1; J gene: TRBJ1-1; clone size: .; V gene: TRBV18; CDR3 DNA: TGTGCCAGCTCTCGAAGACAGGGGGCGTCCGACACTGAAGCTTTCTTT; CDR3 protein: CASSRRQGASDTEAFF
D gene: TRBD1; J gene: TRBJ1-2; clone size: .; V gene: TRBV2; CDR3 DNA: TGTGCCAGCAGTCCGACAGGGGGCTATGGCTACACCTTC; CDR3 protein: CASSPTGGYGYTF
D gene: .; J gene: TRBJ1-5; clone size: .; V gene: TRBV5-1; CDR3 DNA: TGCGCCAGCTCCGAGGGGGATCGGAATCAGCCCCAGCATTTT; CDR3 protein: CASSEGDRNQPQHF
D gene: TRBD1; J gene: TRBJ2-3; clone size: .; V gene: TRBV10-3; CDR3 DNA: TGTGCCTCAACGGACAGGGTGGCAGATACGCAGTATTTT; CDR3 protein: CASTDRVADTQYF
D gene: .; J gene: TRBJ2-3; clone size: .; V gene: TRBV6-5; CDR3 DNA: TGTGCCAGCAGTTACTCGGGCTCCCCGGGCACAGATACGCAGTATTTT; CDR3 protein: CASSYSGSPGTDTQYF
D gene: .; J gene: TRBJ2-7; clone size: .; V gene: TRBV7-8; CDR3 DNA: TGTGCCAGCAGCTTAGGGCGTACAGGAAGGGGGCAGTACTTC; CDR3 protein: CASSLGRTGRGQYF
D gene: .; J gene: TRBJ2-7; clone size: .; V gene: TRBV5-1; CDR3 DNA: TGCGCCAGCAGCTTGGACAGTGTTCAACCCTACGAGCAGTACTTC; CDR3 protein: CASSLDSVQPYEQYF
D gene: TRBD1; J gene: TRBJ2-5; clone size: .; V gene: TRBV6-4; CDR3 DNA: TGTGCCAGCAGTTCGACAGGGGGATCCGGGACCCAGTACTTC; CDR3 protein: CASSSTGGSGTQYF
D gene: .; J gene: TRBJ2-6; clone size: .; V gene: TRBV14; CDR3 DNA: TGTGCCAGCAGCCAGTTCCTAGCGCTCTCTGGGGCCAACGTCCTGACTTTC; CDR3 protein: CASSQFLALSGANVLTF
D gene: TRBD2; J gene: TRBJ2-5; clone size: .; V gene: TRBV5-1; CDR3 DNA: TGCGCCAGCAGCTTGGGGGACGGGCAGCGGGGAGAGACCCAGTACTTC; CDR3 protein: CASSLGDGQRGETQYF
D gene: TRBD1; J gene: TRBJ1-2; clone size: .; V gene: TRBV7-8; CDR3 DNA: TGTGCCAGCAGCATAAAGACAGGGGCGCGGGGTGGCTACACCTTC; CDR3 protein: CASSIKTGARGGYTF
D gene: TRBD2; J gene: TRBJ2-7; clone size: .; V gene: TRBV7-2; CDR3 DNA: TGTGCCAGCAGCTTAGCGACTAGCGGGAGTTGGTACGAGCAGTACTTC; CDR3 protein: CASSLATSGSWYEQYF
D gene: .; J gene: TRBJ1-1; clone size: .; V gene: TRBV15; CDR3 DNA: TGTGCCACCAGCAGGGGGGGAAGTAACACTGAAGCTTTCTTT; CDR3 protein: CATSRGGSNTEAFF
D gene: .; J gene: TRBJ2-2; clone size: once; V gene: TRBV6-1; CDR3 DNA: TGTGCCAGCAGTGACAGGACTCTGAACACCGGGGAGCTGTTTTTT; CDR3 protein: CASSDRTLNTGELFF
D gene: .; J gene: TRBJ1-5; clone size: .; V gene: TRBV19; CDR3 DNA: TGTGCCAGTATAGGGGAGGCGGGCTACCTCAATCAGCCCCAGCATTTT; CDR3 protein: CASIGEAGYLNQPQHF
D gene: TRBD2; J gene: TRBJ2-1; clone size: .; V gene: TRBV7-9; CDR3 DNA: TGTGCCAGCAGTTTTAGCGGGAGGTACAATGAGCAGTTCTTC; CDR3 protein: CASSFSGRYNEQFF
D gene: TRBD2; J gene: TRBJ2-1; clone size: .; V gene: TRBV28; CDR3 DNA: TGTGCCAGCAGTTTATTGGGGCTAGCGGGGGTAAATGAGCAGTTCTTC; CDR3 protein: CASSLLGLAGVNEQFF
D gene: TRBD1; J gene: TRBJ1-2; clone size: .; V gene: TRBV7-8; CDR3 DNA: TGTGCCAGCAGCTTACGGGGACAGGGGGCTCACGGCTACACCTTC; CDR3 protein: CASSLRGQGAHGYTF
D gene: .; J gene: TRBJ1-1; clone size: once; V gene: TRBV25-1; CDR3 DNA: TGTGCCAGCAGTGATCTCTATACTGAAGCTTTCTTT; CDR3 protein: CASSDLYTEAFF
D gene: .; J gene: TRBJ2-5; clone size: .; V gene: TRBV6-1; CDR3 DNA: TGTGCCAGCAGTGAACAGGGAATCCAAGAGACCCAGTACTTC; CDR3 protein: CASSEQGIQETQYF
D gene: TRBD1; J gene: TRBJ2-7; clone size: .; V gene: TRBV19; CDR3 DNA: TGTGCCAGTAGTCCTGGACAGGGGGCCTACGAGCAGTACTTC; CDR3 protein: CASSPGQGAYEQYF
D gene: .; J gene: TRBJ1-4; clone size: .; V gene: TRBV28; CDR3 DNA: TGTGCCAGCAGTTCCAATCCAGATTGGGGGCCATCTTATGAAAAACTGTTTTTT; CDR3 protein: CASSSNPDWGPSYEKLFF
D gene: TRBD1; J gene: TRBJ1-1; clone size: .; V gene: TRBV12-5; CDR3 DNA: TGTGCTAGTGGTTTGATATACAGGGGGGAACCCACTGAAGCTTTCTTT; CDR3 protein: CASGLIYRGEPTEAFF
D gene: TRBD1; J gene: TRBJ1-1; clone size: .; V gene: TRBV19; CDR3 DNA: TGTGCCAGTAGTCTCTACCAGGACAGGGGATTTACTGAAGCTTTCTTT; CDR3 protein: CASSLYQDRGFTEAFF
D gene: TRBD2; J gene: TRBJ2-1; clone size: .; V gene: TRBV4-1; CDR3 DNA: TGCGCCAGCGGAGCGGGAGCTGGGTACAATGAGCAGTTCTTC; CDR3 protein: CASGAGAGYNEQFF
D gene: TRBD2; J gene: TRBJ2-7; clone size: .; V gene: TRBV18; CDR3 DNA: TGTGCCAGCTCACCACCCCTAGCGGGGTCCTACGAGCAGTACTTC; CDR3 protein: CASSPPLAGSYEQYF
D gene: TRBD1; J gene: TRBJ1-6; clone size: .; V gene: TRBV19; CDR3 DNA: TGTGCCAGTAGAGCGGACAGGGTCTCCTATAATTCACCCCTCCACTTT; CDR3 protein: CASRADRVSYNSPLHF
D gene: .; J gene: TRBJ2-5; clone size: .; V gene: TRBV28; CDR3 DNA: TGTGCCAGCAGAACAAACAGGGGGGGCAGAGAGACCCAGTACTTC; CDR3 protein: CASRTNRGGRETQYF
D gene: .; J gene: TRBJ2-3; clone size: .; V gene: TRBV6-5; CDR3 DNA: TGTGCCAGCAGCTCCTCTTACACAGATACGCAGTATTTT; CDR3 protein: CASSSSYTDTQYF
D gene: .; J gene: TRBJ1-5; clone size: .; V gene: TRBV18; CDR3 DNA: TGTGCCAGCTCACCGCCGACTACAGGGAGCAATCAGCCCCAGCATTTT; CDR3 protein: CASSPPTTGSNQPQHF
D gene: .; J gene: TRBJ2-4; clone size: .; V gene: TRBV4-1; CDR3 DNA: TGCGCCAGCAGCCTTTTGGGGAGTAAGGACATTCAGTACTTC; CDR3 protein: CASSLLGSKDIQYF
D gene: TRBD1; J gene: TRBJ1-5; clone size: .; V gene: TRBV5-5; CDR3 DNA: TGTGCCAGCAGCTCGCAGGGGGATCAGCCCCAGCATTTT; CDR3 protein: CASSSQGDQPQHF
D gene: .; J gene: TRBJ1-2; clone size: .; V gene: TRBV30; CDR3 DNA: TGTGCCTGGAGGACGGGTACCTATGGCTACACCTTC; CDR3 protein: CAWRTGTYGYTF
D gene: .; J gene: TRBJ1-4; clone size: .; V gene: TRBV9; CDR3 DNA: TGTGCCAGCAGCGTAGGAGGGTCGACTAATGAAAAACTGTTTTTT; CDR3 protein: CASSVGGSTNEKLFF
D gene: TRBD1; J gene: TRBJ1-2; clone size: .; V gene: TRBV19; CDR3 DNA: TGTGCCAGTAGTACTGACAGGGGACTTAACTATGGCTACACCTTC; CDR3 protein: CASSTDRGLNYGYTF
D gene: TRBD1; J gene: TRBJ2-7; clone size: .; V gene: TRBV18; CDR3 DNA: TGTGCCAGCTCACCAGGATTCGACAGGGTATACGAGCAGTACTTC; CDR3 protein: CASSPGFDRVYEQYF
D gene: TRBD2; J gene: TRBJ2-6; clone size: .; V gene: TRBV4-2; CDR3 DNA: TGTGCCAGCAGCCACCTTTTAAAGACTAGCGGAACCAATAAGGCCAACGTCCTGACTTTC; CDR3 protein: CASSHLLKTSGTNKANVLTF
D gene: .; J gene: TRBJ2-7; clone size: .; V gene: TRBV27; CDR3 DNA: TGTGCCAGCATGGCCAATCCCTACGAGCAGTACTTC; CDR3 protein: CASMANPYEQYF
D gene: TRBD2; J gene: TRBJ2-1; clone size: .; V gene: TRBV9; CDR3 DNA: TGTGCCAGCAGCTTAAGAGCGGGACCGAACGCCAATGAGCAGTTCTTC; CDR3 protein: CASSLRAGPNANEQFF
D gene: .; J gene: TRBJ1-2; clone size: .; V gene: TRBV4-2; CDR3 DNA: TGTGCCAGCAGCCAAGACAGCTTTGAGGATGGCTACACCTTC; CDR3 protein: CASSQDSFEDGYTF
D gene: .; J gene: TRBJ1-5; clone size: .; V gene: TRBV6-1; CDR3 DNA: TGTGCCAGCAGTTCAGAACCGGGGAGAAATCAGCCCCAGCATTTT; CDR3 protein: CASSSEPGRNQPQHF
D gene: .; J gene: TRBJ2-5; clone size: .; V gene: TRBV7-9; CDR3 DNA: TGTGCCAGCAGCTTACCAGGGGGGCAAGAGACCCAGTACTTC; CDR3 protein: CASSLPGGQETQYF
D gene: TRBD2; J gene: TRBJ2-7; clone size: medium-sized; V gene: TRBV27; CDR3 DNA: TGTGCCAGCAGTCCTAGCGGGTACTCCTACGAGCAGTACTTC; CDR3 protein: CASSPSGYSYEQYF
D gene: .; J gene: TRBJ2-1; clone size: .; V gene: TRBV29-1; CDR3 DNA: TGCAGCGTCCAGTCCAATGAGCAGTTCTTC; CDR3 protein: CSVQSNEQFF